The next 28 T cell receptor beta chains were all read from a single sample in a study of beta chain features in type 1 diabetes. Study results and caveats: Shortening that was moderate but significant affected the TCRB CDR3s of Type 1 diabetes patients in all four CD4+ subsets.

Antigens for these TCRs are unknown. Expressed TCRB transcripts were sequenced, since all the RNA that had been isolated was reverse transcribed. TCRdb's copy holds only in-frame clones and misses some; the assay was immunoSEQ multiplex PCR. In the table there are 680,000 or so clones, 10% to 15% of which are singletons. The sequenced material came from naive CD4+ T cells from blood. The receptors were gathered from a young man with type 1 diabetes.

The chain links TRBV9 to TRBJ1-3; D is unclear. The CDR3 extends over 16 amino acids. CDR1 is SGDLS and CDR2 is YYNGEE in the germline V gene. Trimming removed 0 bases at V and 1 base at J, with 11 bases between. CDR3 DNA: TGTGCCAGCAGCGTAGCTATAGGCCTTTCTGGAAACACCATATATTTT. This encodes CASSVAIGLSGNTIYF. The whole variable domain, filled in from reference TRBV9 and TRBJ1-3, reads DSGVTQTPKHLITATGQRVTLRCSPRSGDLSVYWYQQSLDQGLQFLIQYYNGEERAKGNILERFSAQQFPDLHSELNLSSLELGDSALYFCASSVAIGLSGNTIYFGEGSWLTVV.

Only a few counts were recorded for this clone. The chain links TRBV5-1 to TRBJ2-5, with 7 nucleotides matching TRBD2. The V gene's germline CDR1 is SGHRS and CDR2 YFSETQ. The CDR3 covers 17 residues. V trimming: 0 bases; J trimming: 1 base; junction bases outside the gene matches: 9. The DNA of the CDR3 is TGCGCCAGCAGCTTGGATTGGCGGGGGAACCCCCAAGAGACCCAGTACTTC. It specifies CASSLDWRGNPQETQYF.

This clone occurred a few times. This sequence joins TRBV7-2 and TRBJ1-5; D is perhaps TRBD1 (6 bases). CDR1 SGHTA and CDR2 FQGNSA come from the germline V gene. The CDR3 length is 15 residues. Trimming removed 5 bases from V and 1 base from J, with 12 bases in between. CDR3 DNA: TGTGCCAGCAGCCCGCAAACAGGGAGCAATCAGCCCCAGCATTTT. Its translation: CASSPQTGSNQPQHF. The whole variable domain, remainder taken from reference TRBV7-2 and TRBJ1-5, is GAGVSQSPSNKVTEKGKDVELRCDPISGHTALYWYRQSLGQGLEFLIYFQGNSAPDKSGLPSDRFSAERTGGSVSTLTIQRTQQEDSAVYLCASSPQTGSNQPQHFGDGTRLSIL.

This clone was seen more than once but under ten times. V is TRBV29-1 and J is TRBJ1-2; D remains unclear. V was shortened by 0 bases and J by 8 bases, with 10 bases between the two germline ends. The CDR3 sequence is 12 residues long. From germline, CDR1 is SQVTM and CDR2 ANQGSEA. The CDR3 sequence is CSVEEEGAGYTF. Written as DNA, the CDR3 is TGCAGCGTTGAAGAGGAGGGCGCCGGCTACACCTTC.

This clone has more than one count but fewer than ten. The chain is built from TRBV6-5 and TRBJ1-1, with D unclear. V lost 6 bases, J lost 3 bases, and 5 bases lay in between. The CDR3 has 11 residues. Germline V gene data show CDR1 as MNHEY and CDR2 as SVGAGI. The DNA for the CDR3 is TGTGCCAGCAGGTGGGACACTGAAGCTTTCTTT. Amino acids: CASRWDTEAFF.

In this sample, this clone turned up a few times. This chain links TRBV5-1 with TRBJ1-2; D gene uncertain. Germline CDR1 reads SGHRS; CDR2 reads YFSETQ. The CDR3 runs 13 residues. V was shortened by 7 bases and J by 3 bases, with 13 bases between the two germline ends. CDR3 residues: CASGRPPDYGYTF. As DNA, the CDR3 is TGCGCCAGCGGTAGGCCCCCTGACTATGGCTACACCTTC.

This sequence joins TRBV4-1 and TRBJ1-5, with D uncertain. The V gene's germline CDR1 is MGHRA and CDR2 YSYEKL. V shed 0 bases and J shed 4 bases, with 7 bases lying between them. The CDR3 length is 14 residues. The CDR3 DNA follows: TGCGCCAGCAGCCAAGATCGGGTAAATCAGCCCCAGCATTTT. Its translation: CASSQDRVNQPQHF.

This clone was counted between two and nine times. The J gene is TRBJ2-3, the V gene TRBV7-9; D ambiguous. The CDR3 has 16 amino acids. V was clipped by 5 bases and J by 4 bases, with 19 bases between them. The V gene's germline CDR1 is SEHNR and CDR2 FQNEAQ (reference sequence). CDR3 sequence reads: CASSPTPRTLSDTQYF. In DNA form, the CDR3 reads TGTGCCAGCAGCCCCACCCCCCGGACCCTCTCAGATACGCAGTATTTT.

This clone was observed a handful of times. The rearrangement links TRBV30 to TRBJ2-5, with a possible D match to TRBD1 (5 bases). Trimming removed 3 bases from V and 4 bases from J, with 21 bases in between. CDR1 and CDR2 from the germline V gene are GTSNPN and SVGIG (reference sequence). CDR3 length: 16 residues. CDR3 protein: CAWSASSTARRETQYF. CDR3 sequence (DNA): TGTGCCTGGAGCGCCTCCTCGACAGCGCGTCGAGAGACCCAGTACTTC.

This chain links TRBV19 with TRBJ2-3; D not certain. The CDR3 spans 14 residues. In germline, CDR1 is LNHDA, CDR2 SQIVND (reference sequence). V lost 4 bases and J lost 1, with 9 bases in between. CDR3 amino acids: CASSTPTGTDTQYF. CDR3 bases: TGTGCCAGTAGTACCCCTACGGGCACAGATACGCAGTATTTT. Variable domain in full (rest from reference TRBV19 and TRBJ2-3): DGGITQSPKYLFRKEGQNVTLSCEQNLNHDAMYWYRQDPGQGLRLIYYSQIVNDFQKGDIAEGYSVSREKKESFPLTVTSAQKNPTAFYLCASSTPTGTDTQYFGPGTRLTVL.

This rearrangement joins TRBV2 to TRBJ1-2; D not certain. Germline CDR1 reads SNHLY; CDR2 reads FYNNEI. The CDR3 spans 11 residues. Trimming shortened V by 8 bases and J by 4 bases, and 8 bases separated the two germline ends. The CDR3 bases are TGTGCCAGCGGCGGCGGCTATGGCTACACCTTC. Translated: CASGGGYGYTF.

This clone occurred a few times. The CDR3 nucleotides read TGTGCCAGCAGCTACCGGGACAGTGAAGCTTTCTTT. This encodes CASSYRDSEAFF. The chain links TRBV13 to TRBJ1-1; TRBD1 matches at 7 bases. CDR1 and CDR2 (germline): PRHDT, FYEKMQ (reference sequence). CDR3 size: 12 residues. The V and J ends lost 4 bases and 7 bases, in that order; junction bases with no gene match: 3.

The chain has TRBV5-1 and TRBJ2-1; D is tentatively TRBD1 or TRBD2 (5 bases each). The V gene lost 4 bases and the J gene lost 9 bases, with 14 bases spanning the gap. This CDR3 contains 13 residues. Germline CDR1 and CDR2: SGHRS and YFSETQ. In DNA, the CDR3 is TGCGCCAGCAGCCCGGGACCAGCCACTGAGCAGTTCTTC. Translating gives CASSPGPATEQFF.

The J gene is TRBJ1-1, the V gene TRBV6-5; no reliable D call. Germline-derived CDR1 and CDR2 are MNHEY and SVGAGI. Trimming took off 5 bases at V and 1 base at J, with 11 bases between the two ends. The CDR3 runs 14 residues. This CDR3 reads CASSPTRGNTEAFF. CDR3 nucleotide sequence: TGTGCCAGCAGTCCAACCCGGGGGAACACTGAAGCTTTCTTT.

V gene TRBV9 combines with J gene TRBJ2-2; 9 bases match TRBD1. Looked up from germline, CDR1 is SGDLS and CDR2 is YYNGEE. The V gene end was trimmed by 3 bases and the J gene end by 7 bases; junction bases not matched to a gene: 4. The CDR3 extends over 14 amino acids. The CDR3 DNA is TGTGCCAGCAGCGCAGGACAGGGGAACGGGGAGCTGTTTTTT. It is translated as CASSAGQGNGELFF. The full variable domain, rest sourced from reference TRBV9 and TRBJ2-2, is DSGVTQTPKHLITATGQRVTLRCSPRSGDLSVYWYQQSLDQGLQFLIQYYNGEERAKGNILERFSAQQFPDLHSELNLSSLELGDSALYFCASSAGQGNGELFFGEGSRLTVL.

The V gene is TRBV19, the J gene TRBJ2-7; possibly TRBD1 for D (6 bases). There are 15 residues in the CDR3. Trimming took 5 bases from V and 6 from J, leaving 20 bases between them. Looked up from germline, CDR1 is LNHDA and CDR2 is SQIVND (reference sequence). The CDR3 reads CASSALQGPVAEQYF. The CDR3 DNA follows: TGTGCCAGTAGTGCCCTACAGGGACCTGTCGCCGAGCAGTACTTC.

The chain combines TRBV7-6 with TRBJ1-5, with 8 bases lining up with TRBD1. J was trimmed by 2 bases and V by 4 bases; bases with no gene match: 4. Germline V gives CDR1 SGHVS, CDR2 FNYEAQ. This CDR3 contains 15 residues. The CDR3: CASSSGQGGNQPQHF. CDR3 nucleotides: TGTGCCAGCAGCTCCGGACAGGGCGGCAATCAGCCCCAGCATTTT.

This clone has a handful of counts. The chain carries TRBV13 and TRBJ2-7, with 9 bases matching TRBD1. This CDR3 has 14 amino acids. The germline CDR1 and CDR2 sequences are PRHDT and FYEKMQ (reference sequence). The J segment lost 3 bases and the V segment lost 6 bases, leaving 6 bases of the junction unmatched. CDR3 amino acids: CASRLGQGDYEQYF. The CDR3 coding sequence is TGTGCCAGCAGGTTGGGACAGGGAGACTACGAGCAGTACTTC. Supplemented by reference TRBV13 and TRBJ2-7, the full variable domain reads AAGVIQSPRHLIKEKRETATLKCYPIPRHDTVYWYQQGPGQDPQFLISFYEKMQSDKGSIPDRFSAQQFSDYHSELNMSSLELGDSALYFCASRLGQGDYEQYFGPGTRLTVT.

The CDR3 DNA reads TGCGCCAGCAGTAAACAGGCTGGTGGTAGTTCACCCCTCCACTTT. Translation: CASSKQAGGSSPLHF. This chain connects TRBV10-2 to TRBJ1-6; perhaps TRBD1 as D (5 bases). The germline V gene encodes CDR1 WSHSY and CDR2 SAAADI. The CDR3 loop spans 15 amino acids. The V gene lost 5 bases and the J gene lost 9 bases, with 17 bases spanning the gap.

This chain connects TRBV5-1 to TRBJ2-7; TRBD2 matches at 8 bases. Germline V CDR1 and CDR2: SGHRS, YFSETQ. The ends lost 2 bases at V and 0 bases at J; junction bases unmatched: 13. The CDR3 is made up of 18 amino acids. CDR3 sequence: CASSFQPPSGGFSYEQYF. CDR3 DNA sequence: TGCGCCAGCAGCTTTCAACCCCCGAGCGGGGGCTTCTCCTACGAGCAGTACTTC.

This clone turned up a few times. The chain couples TRBV7-9 to TRBJ1-1; possible D gene TRBD1, 6 bases. The CDR3 runs to 13 residues. Germline V gene sequence: CDR1 SEHNR, CDR2 FQNEAQ (reference sequence). Trimming removed 5 bases at V and 2 bases at J, with 9 bases between. The CDR3 region is CASSRDTNTEAFF. The DNA for the CDR3 is TGTGCCAGCAGCCGGGACACAAACACTGAAGCTTTCTTT.

J is TRBJ1-1 and V is TRBV7-9; 12 nucleotides agree with TRBD1. There are 17 residues in the CDR3. After removal of 5 bases from V and 1 base from J, the junction contained 8 bases not matched to a gene. The germline CDR1 and CDR2 sequences are SEHNR and FQNEAQ (reference sequence). Here the CDR3 DNA reads TGTGCCAGCAGCCCCGGGACAGGGGGCAATAAGAACACTGAAGCTTTCTTT. Amino acid sequence: CASSPGTGGNKNTEAFF.

The chain carries TRBV30 and TRBJ2-1; TRBD1 aligns across 7 bases. This CDR3 comprises 17 residues. CDR1 is GTSNPN and CDR2 is SVGIG in the germline V gene (reference sequence). V was clipped by 1 base and J by 0 bases; unmatched bases: 9. CDR3 in amino acids: CAWSATNRGSSYNEQFF. The CDR3 DNA is TGTGCCTGGAGTGCCACCAACAGGGGAAGCTCCTACAATGAGCAGTTCTTC.

This clone has at least ten counts. The gene calls are TRBV10-3 and TRBJ2-1; the match to TRBD1 covers 12 bases. V lost 7 bases and J lost 6; bases outside the gene matches: 4. The CDR3 runs to 14 residues. CDR1 is ENHRY and CDR2 is SYGVKD in the germline V gene. CDR3 coding DNA: TGTGCCATCAAACCGGGACAGGGGGCCAATGAGCAGTTCTTC. Its protein is CAIKPGQGANEQFF.

This clone has more than one count but fewer than ten. At the DNA level, this CDR3 is encoded by other sequences in the same sample as well. J is TRBJ2-3 and V is TRBV30; no definite D call. Between the trimmed V and J ends, which lost 4 bases and 3 bases, there was a span of 8 bases. CDR1 and CDR2 from the germline V gene are GTSNPN and SVGIG (reference sequence). This CDR3 comprises 12 residues. This CDR3 reads CAWTPGTDTQYF. DNA of the CDR3: TGTGCCTGGACCCCGGGTACAGATACGCAGTATTTT.

This clone came up a few times. The chain carries TRBV5-4 and TRBJ2-1; 8 bases align to TRBD1. Germline CDR1 SGHNT, CDR2 YYREEE (reference sequence). J was trimmed by 0 bases and V by 3 bases; bases with no gene match: 5. The length of the CDR3 is 16 residues. In nucleotides, the CDR3 is TGTGCCAGCAGCTGGGACAGGCGATACTCCTACAATGAGCAGTTCTTC. This translates into CASSWDRRYSYNEQFF.

The J gene is TRBJ1-3, the V gene TRBV6-6; possibly TRBD1 for D (5 bases). The germline V gene encodes CDR1 MNHNY and CDR2 SVGAGI (reference sequence). CDR3 length equals 14 residues. Between the trimmed V and J ends, which lost 4 bases and 2 bases, there was a span of 9 bases. DNA for the CDR3: TGTGCCAGCAGTTTAGGGGATGCTGGAAACACCATATATTTT. This codes for CASSLGDAGNTIYF.

The gene calls are TRBV12-2 and TRBJ2-3; the table calls TRBD2, which could not be checked here. TRBV12-2 is classified as a pseudogene. This CDR3 is built from 18 residues. The CDR3 sequence is CASRLDSLGLAGSDTQYF. For the CDR3, the DNA is TGTGCAAGTCGCTTAGATTCCCTGGGACTAGCGGGGTCAGATACGCAGTATTTT.